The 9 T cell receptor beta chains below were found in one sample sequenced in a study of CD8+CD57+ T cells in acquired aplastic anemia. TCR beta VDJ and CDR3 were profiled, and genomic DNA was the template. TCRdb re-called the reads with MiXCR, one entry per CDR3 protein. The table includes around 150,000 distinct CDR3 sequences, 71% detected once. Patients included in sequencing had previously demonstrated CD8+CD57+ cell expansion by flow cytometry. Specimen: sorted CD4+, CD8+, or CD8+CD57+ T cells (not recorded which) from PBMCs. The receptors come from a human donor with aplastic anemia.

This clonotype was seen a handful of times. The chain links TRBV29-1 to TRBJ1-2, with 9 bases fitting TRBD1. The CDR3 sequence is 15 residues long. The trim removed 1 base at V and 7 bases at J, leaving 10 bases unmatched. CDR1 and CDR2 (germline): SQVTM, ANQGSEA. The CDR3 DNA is TGCAGCGTTGAAGGACAGGGGGATTCTTTCGGTGGCTACACCTTC. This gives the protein CSVEGQGDSFGGYTF. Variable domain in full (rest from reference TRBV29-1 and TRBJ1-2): SAVISQKPSRDICQRGTSLTIQCQVDSQVTMMFWYRQQPGQSLTLIATANQGSEATYESGFVIDKFPISRPNLTFSTLTVSNMSPEDSSIYLCSVEGQGDSFGGYTFGSGTRLTVV.

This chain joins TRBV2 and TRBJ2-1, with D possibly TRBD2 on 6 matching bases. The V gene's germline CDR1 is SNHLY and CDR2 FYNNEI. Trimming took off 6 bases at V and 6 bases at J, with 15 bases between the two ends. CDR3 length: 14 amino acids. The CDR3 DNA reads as TGTGCCAGCAGCGTAGGAGCGGGTAGCAATGAGCAGTTCTTC. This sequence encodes CASSVGAGSNEQFF.

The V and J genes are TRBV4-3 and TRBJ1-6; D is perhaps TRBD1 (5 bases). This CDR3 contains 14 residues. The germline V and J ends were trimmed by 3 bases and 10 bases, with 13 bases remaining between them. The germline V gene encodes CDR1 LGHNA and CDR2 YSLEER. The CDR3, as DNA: TGCGCCAGCAGCCAGCAGGGTTTAGGATCACCCCTCCACTTT. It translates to CASSQQGLGSPLHF.

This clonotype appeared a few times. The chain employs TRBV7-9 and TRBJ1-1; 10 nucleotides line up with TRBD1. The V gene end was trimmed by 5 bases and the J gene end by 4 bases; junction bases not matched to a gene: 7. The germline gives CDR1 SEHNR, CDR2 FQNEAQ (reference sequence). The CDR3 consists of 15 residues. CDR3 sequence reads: CASSPQTGGGTEAFF. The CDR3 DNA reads TGTGCCAGCAGCCCCCAGACAGGGGGCGGCACTGAAGCTTTCTTT. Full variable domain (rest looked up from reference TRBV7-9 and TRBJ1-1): DTGVSQNPRHKITKRGQNVTFRCDPISEHNRLYWYRQTLGQGPEFLTYFQNEAQLEKSRLLSDRFSAERPKGSFSTLEIQRTEQGDSAMYLCASSPQTGGGTEAFFGQGTRLTVV.

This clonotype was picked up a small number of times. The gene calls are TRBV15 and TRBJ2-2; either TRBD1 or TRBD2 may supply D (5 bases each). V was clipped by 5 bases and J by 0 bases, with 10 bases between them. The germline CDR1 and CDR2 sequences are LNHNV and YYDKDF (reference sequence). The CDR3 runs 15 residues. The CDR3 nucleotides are TGTGCCACCAGCCCGAGGGACCCGAACACCGGGGAGCTGTTTTTT. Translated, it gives CATSPRDPNTGELFF.

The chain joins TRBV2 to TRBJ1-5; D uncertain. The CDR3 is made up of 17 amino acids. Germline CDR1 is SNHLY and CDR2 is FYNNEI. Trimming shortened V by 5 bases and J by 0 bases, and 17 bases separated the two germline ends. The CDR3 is CASSIGSSPTSNQPQHF. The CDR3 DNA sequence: TGTGCCAGCAGTATCGGGTCCAGTCCCACTAGCAATCAGCCCCAGCATTTT.

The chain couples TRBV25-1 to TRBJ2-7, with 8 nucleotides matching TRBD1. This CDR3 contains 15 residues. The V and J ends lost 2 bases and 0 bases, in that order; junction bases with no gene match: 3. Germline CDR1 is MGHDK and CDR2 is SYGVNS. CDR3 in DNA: TGTGCCAGCAGTGAACAGGGGGCTAGCTCCTACGAGCAGTACTTC. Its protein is CASSEQGASSYEQYF.

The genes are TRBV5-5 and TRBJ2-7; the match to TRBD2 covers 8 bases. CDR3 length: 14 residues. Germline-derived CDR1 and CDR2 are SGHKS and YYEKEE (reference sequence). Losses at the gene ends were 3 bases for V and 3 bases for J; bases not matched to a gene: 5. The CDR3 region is CASSSTSADYEQYF. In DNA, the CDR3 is TGTGCCAGCAGCTCGACTAGCGCGGACTACGAGCAGTACTTC. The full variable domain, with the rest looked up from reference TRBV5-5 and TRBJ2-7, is DAGVTQSPTHLIKTRGQQVTLRCSPISGHKSVSWYQQVLGQGPQFIFQYYEKEERGRGNFPDRFSARQFPNYSSELNVNALLLGDSALYLCASSSTSADYEQYFGPGTRLTVT.

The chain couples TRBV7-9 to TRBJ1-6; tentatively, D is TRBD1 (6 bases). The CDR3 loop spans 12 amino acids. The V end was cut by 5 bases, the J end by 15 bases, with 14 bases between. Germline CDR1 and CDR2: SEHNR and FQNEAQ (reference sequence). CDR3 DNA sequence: TGTGCCAGCAGCCTTGTAGGGGGGGACCTCCACTTT. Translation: CASSLVGGDLHF.